This TCR beta chain was identified during a study of identifying expanded T cells in peripheral blood (dated by TCRdb to about 2019). Regarding the research as a whole: Four technical replicates, made by sequencing separate aliquots from the same pool of genomic DNA, were compared pairwise. Points the paper makes about the study in general: Across all healthy-donor time intervals, the beta-binomial model significantly cut both the number of clones called differentially abundant and the false-positive rate. In all healthy donors, the variance in clone template counts between samples taken 2 to 3 weeks apart rose significantly as total template count increased. Between technical replicates the binomial model flagged approximately 1.2 differentially abundant clones, whereas over about 2 weeks the binomial model flagged about 15 and over about four weeks approximately 20. The authors expected that over much longer intervals, such as months to years, biological variance in healthy repertoires might increase even further.

As to this clone: Its specific antigen is unknown. Base qualities are not provided; no much larger clone lies one nucleotide away.

TCRbeta CDR3 regions were profiled with the immunoSEQ Assay using bias-controlled multiplex PCR amplification of genomic DNA. The published analysis was carried out like this. The absolute abundance of each unique TCRbeta CDR3 region was quantified after sequences were collapsed and filtered. Two models were used to test differential abundance: a binomial model (Fisher-equivalent) and a beta-binomial model that adds time-dependent variance fitted from healthy donors. Clones with fewer than 5 combined templates were removed, and a clone was called differentially abundant if the clone's Benjamini-Hochberg FDR was below 0.01. Beta-binomial variance was modeled as a function of total template count across the two samples using the form v = (b*log(k)+a)^2. Not all clones reach the TCRdb copy of this immuneACCESS table, which keeps in-frame sequences only. Checked studies attribute under half of the gap to unresolved V genes and leave the rest unexplained. V and J calls and clone size follow that table, whereas D and trimming were derived from the DNA. The sample table records about 78,000 clones; around four fifths of these occur just once. The biggest ten clones account for 15% to 20% of the sample.

The germline V and J ends show losses of 2 bases and 0 bases respectively, and no gene match explains 12 bases of the junction. Its CDR3 holds 21 amino acids, cysteine through phenylalanine. Kept here is only the CDR3 DNA, which spans 63 bases and is read in frame from base 1. Taken from the germline V gene, the CDR1 and CDR2 loops are ENHRY and SYGVKD. During the collection period, no infections or other immune events were recorded for the healthy donors. To calibrate time-dependent variance in a beta-binomial model of T-cell clone differential abundance, blood repertoires from healthy donors were used as a training cohort. The training cohort comprised about ten healthy donors, 3 female and 7 male. On average the donors were around 44 years old, and their ages spanned roughly 29 to 70 years. Whole blood, obtained from a commercial supplier, was collected from each healthy donor at three time points spaced approximately two weeks apart. For immunosequencing, genomic DNA was extracted from unsorted whole blood.

Recombination connected TRBV10-3 to TRBJ2-1; 14 bases in between match TRBD2. The sequence was obtained from a person aged 18-69 years in good health. Input material: blood. The CDR3 amino acid sequence is: CAISEPVGRTSGRSSYNEQFF. The DNA reads TGTGCCATCAGTGAGCCAGTCGGAAGGACTAGCGGGAGGAGCTCCTACAATGAGCAGTTCTTC.